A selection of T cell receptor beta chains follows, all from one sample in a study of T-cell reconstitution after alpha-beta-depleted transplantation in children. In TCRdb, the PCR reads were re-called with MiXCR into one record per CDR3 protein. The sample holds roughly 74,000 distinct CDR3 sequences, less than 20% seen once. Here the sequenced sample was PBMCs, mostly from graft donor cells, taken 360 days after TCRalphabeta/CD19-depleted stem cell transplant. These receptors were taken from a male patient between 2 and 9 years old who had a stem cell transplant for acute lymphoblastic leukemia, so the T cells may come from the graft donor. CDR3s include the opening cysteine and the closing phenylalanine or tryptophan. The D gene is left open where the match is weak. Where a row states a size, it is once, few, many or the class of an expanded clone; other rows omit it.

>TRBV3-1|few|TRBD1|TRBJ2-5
CASSPRQGGTGETQYF
TGTGCCAGCAGCCCCCGACAGGGTGGAACAGGAGAGACCCAGTACTTC
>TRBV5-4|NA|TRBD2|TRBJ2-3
CASSLPSGATDTQYF
TGTGCCAGCAGCTTGCCTAGCGGGGCCACAGATACGCAGTATTTT
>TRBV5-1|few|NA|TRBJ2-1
CASSPAAGSSYNEQFF
TGCGCCAGCAGCCCGGCCGCTGGGAGCTCCTACAATGAGCAGTTCTTC
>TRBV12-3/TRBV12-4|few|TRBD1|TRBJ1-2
CASSLAPGTGKNYGYTF
TGTGCCAGCAGTTTAGCCCCAGGGACAGGGAAGAACTATGGCTACACCTTC
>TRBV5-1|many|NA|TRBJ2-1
CASSLWDSYNEQFF
TGCGCCAGCAGCTTGTGGGACTCCTACAATGAGCAGTTCTTC
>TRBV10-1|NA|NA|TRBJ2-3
CASSFSLGSTDTQYF
TGCGCCAGCAGCTTTAGCTTGGGGAGCACAGATACGCAGTATTTT
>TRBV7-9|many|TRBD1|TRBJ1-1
CASSSLLTGGEVTEAFF
TGTGCCAGCAGCTCACTACTCACAGGGGGCGAAGTGACTGAAGCTTTCTTT
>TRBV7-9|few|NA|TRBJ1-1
CASSPWSRNTEAFF
TGTGCCAGCAGCCCCTGGTCCAGGAACACTGAAGCTTTCTTT
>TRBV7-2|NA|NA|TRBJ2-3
CASSLGPATDTQYF
TGTGCCAGCAGCCTGGGGCCTGCCACGGATACGCAGTATTTT
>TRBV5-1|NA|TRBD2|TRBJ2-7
CASSRGLAEALTYEQYF
TGCGCCAGCAGCCGCGGACTAGCGGAAGCCCTAACCTACGAGCAGTACTTC
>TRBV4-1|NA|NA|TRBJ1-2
CASSQDGGSEYYGYTF
TGCGCCAGCAGCCAAGATGGGGGCAGCGAGTACTATGGCTACACCTTC
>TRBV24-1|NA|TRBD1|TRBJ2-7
CATSDFSGTGKNEQYF
TGTGCCACCAGTGATTTCTCCGGGACAGGGAAGAACGAGCAGTACTTC
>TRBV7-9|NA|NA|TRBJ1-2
CASSLRQDYGYTF
TGTGCCAGCAGCTTAAGGCAGGACTATGGCTACACCTTC
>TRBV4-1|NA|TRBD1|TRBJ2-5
CASSHRDRGLVETQYF
TGCGCCAGCAGCCATCGGGACAGGGGCTTGGTGGAGACCCAGTACTTC
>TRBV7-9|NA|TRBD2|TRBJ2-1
CASRPLAGWFNEQFF
TGTGCCAGCAGGCCACTAGCGGGATGGTTCAATGAGCAGTTCTTC
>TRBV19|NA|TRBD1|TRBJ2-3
CASRLAGTGEDTQYF
TGTGCCAGTAGACTCGCCGGGACAGGAGAAGATACGCAGTATTTT
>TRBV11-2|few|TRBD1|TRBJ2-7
CASSLAGTGNYEQYF
TGTGCCAGCAGCTTGGCCGGGACAGGGAACTACGAGCAGTACTTC
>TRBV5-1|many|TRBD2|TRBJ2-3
CASSLVAGVTDTQYF
TGCGCCAGCAGCTTGGTAGCGGGAGTAACAGATACGCAGTATTTT
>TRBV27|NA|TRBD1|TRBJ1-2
CASSLSGTGGYGYTF
TGTGCCAGCAGTTTATCAGGGACAGGGGGTTATGGCTACACCTTC
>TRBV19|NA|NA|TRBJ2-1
CASSIGGWGYNEQFF
TGTGCCAGTAGTATTGGGGGATGGGGATACAATGAGCAGTTCTTC
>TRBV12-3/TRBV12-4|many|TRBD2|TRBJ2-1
CASSSLPLNLAGVYNEQFF
TGTGCCAGCAGCTCGCTTCCTTTAAATTTAGCGGGAGTTTACAATGAGCAGTTCTTC
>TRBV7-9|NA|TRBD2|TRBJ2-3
CASSLAFREVTDTQYF
TGTGCCAGCAGCTTAGCGTTCCGGGAGGTCACAGATACGCAGTATTTT
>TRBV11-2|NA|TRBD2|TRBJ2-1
CASSLLAEEQFF
TGTGCCAGCAGTCTTCTAGCGGAGGAGCAGTTCTTC
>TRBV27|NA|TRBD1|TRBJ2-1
CASSFMGRGGNNEQFF
TGTGCCAGCAGTTTTATGGGGAGAGGGGGCAACAATGAGCAGTTCTTC
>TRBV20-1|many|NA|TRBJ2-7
CSAQTVYEQYF
TGCAGTGCACAGACAGTCTACGAGCAGTACTTC
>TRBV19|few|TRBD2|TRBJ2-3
CASGLAGGYTQYF
TGTGCCAGCGGACTAGCGGGAGGGTATACGCAGTATTTT
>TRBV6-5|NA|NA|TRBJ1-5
CASSYAGAKIHNQPQHF
TGTGCCAGCAGTTACGCAGGGGCGAAGATTCACAATCAGCCCCAGCATTTT
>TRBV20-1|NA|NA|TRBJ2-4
CSATRQSGAKNIQYF
TGCAGTGCTACACGACAGAGTGGAGCCAAAAACATTCAGTACTTC